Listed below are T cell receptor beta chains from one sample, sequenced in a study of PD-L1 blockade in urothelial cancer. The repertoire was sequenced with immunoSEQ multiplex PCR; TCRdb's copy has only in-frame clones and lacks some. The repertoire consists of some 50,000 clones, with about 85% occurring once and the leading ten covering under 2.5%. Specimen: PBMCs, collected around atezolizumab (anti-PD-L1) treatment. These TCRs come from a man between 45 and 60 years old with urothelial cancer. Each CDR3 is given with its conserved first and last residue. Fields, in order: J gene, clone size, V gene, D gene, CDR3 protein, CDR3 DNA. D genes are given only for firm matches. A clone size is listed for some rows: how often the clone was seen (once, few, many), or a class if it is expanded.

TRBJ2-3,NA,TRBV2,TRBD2,CASSRGLAGPHADTQYF,TGTGCCAGCAGTCGTGGACTAGCGGGGCCCCACGCAGATACGCAGTATTTT
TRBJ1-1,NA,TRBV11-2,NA,CASSLERGQNTEAFF,TGTGCCAGCAGCTTAGAACGGGGACAAAACACTGAAGCTTTCTTT
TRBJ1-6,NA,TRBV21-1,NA,CASSKPHRDRGRMWNSPLHF,TGTGCCAGCAGCAAACCGCACCGGGACAGGGGGCGAATGTGGAATTCACCCCTCCACTTT
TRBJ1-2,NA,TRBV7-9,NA,CASGLDIYGYTF,TGTGCCAGCGGACTAGACATCTATGGCTACACCTTC
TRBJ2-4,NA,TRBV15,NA,CATSRDLAKNIQYF,TGTGCCACCAGCAGAGATCTGGCCAAAAACATTCAGTACTTC
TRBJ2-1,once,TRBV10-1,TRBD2,CASSDGSGSSYNEQFF,TGCGCCAGCAGTGATGGTAGCGGGAGCTCCTACAATGAGCAGTTCTTC
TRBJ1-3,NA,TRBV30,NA,CAWSVSGGGGTIYF,TGTGCCTGGAGTGTATCCGGGGGAGGCGGCACCATATATTTT
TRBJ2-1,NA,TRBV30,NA,CAWSVMTVLPYNEQFF,TGTGCCTGGAGTGTGATGACAGTTCTACCCTACAATGAGCAGTTCTTC
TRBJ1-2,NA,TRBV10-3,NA,CAISETGTGYGYTF,TGTGCCATCAGTGAGACAGGGACGGGCTATGGCTACACCTTC
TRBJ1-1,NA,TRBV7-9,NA,CASSGSKAFF,TGTGCCAGCAGCGGGAGTAAAGCTTTCTTT
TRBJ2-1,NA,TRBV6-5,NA,CASRGTSTDEQFF,TGTGCCAGCAGGGGGACTTCTACAGATGAGCAGTTCTTC
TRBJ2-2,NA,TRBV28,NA,CASSRTVHTGELFF,TGTGCCAGCAGTCGGACAGTACACACCGGGGAGCTGTTTTTT
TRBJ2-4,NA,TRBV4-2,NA,CASSQDGSRAKNIQYF,TGTGCCAGCAGCCAAGACGGGAGTCGGGCCAAAAACATTCAGTACTTC
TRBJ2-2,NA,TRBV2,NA,CASSKLATDTGELFF,TGTGCCAGCAGTAAACTAGCAACTGACACCGGGGAGCTGTTTTTT
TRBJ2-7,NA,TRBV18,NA,CASSPRSSYEQYF,TGTGCCAGCTCACCACGTAGCTCCTACGAGCAGTACTTC
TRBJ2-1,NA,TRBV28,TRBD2,CASRFQREERYNEQFF,TGTGCCAGCAGATTCCAGCGGGAGGAACGATACAATGAGCAGTTCTTC
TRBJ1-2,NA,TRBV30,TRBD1,CAWSSQGAGDGYTF,TGTGCCTGGAGTTCCCAGGGGGCTGGGGATGGCTACACCTTC
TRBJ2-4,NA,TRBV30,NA,CAMEQSMDIQYF,TGTGCCATGGAGCAGTCCATGGACATTCAGTACTTC
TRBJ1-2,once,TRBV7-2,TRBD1,CASSFRGPLQGNYGYTF,TGTGCCAGCAGCTTTAGAGGGCCCCTACAGGGGAACTATGGCTACACCTTC
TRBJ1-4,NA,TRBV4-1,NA,CASTKESLPNEKLFF,TGCGCCAGCACCAAGGAGAGCTTACCTAATGAAAAACTGTTTTTT
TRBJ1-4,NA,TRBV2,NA,CASRKGMANEKLFF,TGTGCCAGCAGAAAGGGGATGGCTAATGAAAAACTGTTTTTT
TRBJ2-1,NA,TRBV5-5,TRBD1,CASSLGQGDEQFF,TGTGCCAGCAGCTTGGGACAGGGGGATGAGCAGTTCTTC
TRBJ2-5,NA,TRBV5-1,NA,CASSPGPEYQETQYF,TGCGCCAGCAGCCCAGGGCCGGAATACCAAGAGACCCAGTACTTC
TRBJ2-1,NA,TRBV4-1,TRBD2,CASSQGTHRTSGTHNEQFF,TGCGCCAGCAGCCAAGGGACCCATCGGACTAGCGGGACGCACAATGAGCAGTTCTTC
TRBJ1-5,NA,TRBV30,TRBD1,CAWSTPGQGSRQPQHF,TGTGCCTGGAGCACGCCCGGACAGGGGTCTAGGCAGCCCCAGCATTTT
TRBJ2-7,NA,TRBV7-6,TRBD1,CASSFQGAWEQYF,TGTGCCAGCAGCTTCCAGGGGGCATGGGAGCAGTACTTC
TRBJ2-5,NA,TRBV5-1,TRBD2,CASSLDSSGIVYQETQYF,TGCGCCAGCAGCTTGGATAGTAGCGGGATAGTGTACCAAGAGACCCAGTACTTC
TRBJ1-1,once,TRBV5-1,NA,CASSSDSEAFF,TGCGCCAGCAGCTCGGACTCTGAAGCTTTCTTT
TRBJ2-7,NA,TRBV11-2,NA,CASSLLGGRSYEQYF,TGTGCCAGCAGCTTACTGGGTGGGAGGTCCTACGAGCAGTACTTC
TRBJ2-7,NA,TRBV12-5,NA,CASMGGVDYEQYF,TGTGCTAGCATGGGGGGAGTGGACTACGAGCAGTACTTC
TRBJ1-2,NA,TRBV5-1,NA,CASSTAGRDYNGYTF,TGCGCCAGCAGCACGGCGGGCCGGGACTATAATGGCTACACCTTC
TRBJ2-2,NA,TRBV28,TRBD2,CASNLAGGHGELFF,TGTGCCAGCAACCTAGCGGGGGGGCACGGGGAGCTGTTTTTT
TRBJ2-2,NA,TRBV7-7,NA,CASSLSNSNTGELFF,TGTGCTAGCAGCTTAAGTAACAGTAACACCGGGGAGCTGTTTTTT
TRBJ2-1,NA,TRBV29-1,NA,CSASRTLYNEQFF,TGCAGCGCGAGCAGGACTCTTTACAATGAGCAGTTCTTC
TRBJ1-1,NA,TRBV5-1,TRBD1,CASSLRGQGTEAFF,TGCGCCAGCAGCTTAAGAGGACAGGGCACTGAAGCTTTCTTT
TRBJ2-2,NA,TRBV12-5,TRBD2,CASGLVAGGGTGELFF,TGTGCTAGTGGTTTGGTAGCCGGGGGGGGAACCGGGGAGCTGTTTTTT
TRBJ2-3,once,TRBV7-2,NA,CASSLAVGSGTQYF,TGTGCCAGCAGCTTAGCCGTGGGATCAGGGACGCAGTATTTT
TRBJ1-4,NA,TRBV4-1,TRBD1,CASSHGQGVREKLFF,TGCGCCAGCAGCCATGGACAGGGGGTGAGGGAAAAACTGTTTTTT
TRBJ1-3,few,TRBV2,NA,CASSGVAGNTIYF,TGTGCCAGCAGCGGGGTTGCTGGAAACACCATATATTTT
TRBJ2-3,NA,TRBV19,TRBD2,CASSIASGIADTQYF,TGTGCCAGTAGTATCGCTAGCGGGATAGCAGATACGCAGTATTTT
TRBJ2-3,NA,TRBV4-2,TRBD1,CASSLPGQGAKTQYF,TGTGCCAGCAGTTTGCCGGGACAGGGGGCTAAAACGCAGTATTTT
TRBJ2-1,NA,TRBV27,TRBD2,CASSLGLAVNEQFF,TGTGCCAGCAGTTTGGGACTAGCAGTTAATGAGCAGTTCTTC
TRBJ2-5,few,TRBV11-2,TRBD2,CASSLTGLAEETQYF,TGTGCCAGCAGCTTAACGGGACTAGCGGAAGAGACCCAGTACTTC
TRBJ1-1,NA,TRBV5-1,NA,CASSLDGGPNTEAFF,TGCGCCAGCAGCTTGGATGGGGGCCCGAACACTGAAGCTTTCTTT
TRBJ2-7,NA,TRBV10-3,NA,CAIRSGAGGDEQYF,TGTGCCATCAGAAGCGGCGCAGGTGGAGACGAGCAGTACTTC
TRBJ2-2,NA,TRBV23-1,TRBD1,CASTDLGDRVKANTGELFF,TGCGCCAGCACTGATTTAGGGGACAGGGTTAAGGCGAACACCGGGGAGCTGTTTTTT
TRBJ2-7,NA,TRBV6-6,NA,CASSFTGTTVQYF,TGTGCCAGCAGTTTCACAGGGACCACAGTGCAGTACTTC
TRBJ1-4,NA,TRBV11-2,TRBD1,CASSFRPDRGNEKLFF,TGTGCCAGCAGCTTCCGCCCGGACAGGGGGAATGAAAAACTGTTTTTT
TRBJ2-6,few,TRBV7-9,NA,CASSPSGANVLTF,TGTGCCAGCAGCCCATCTGGGGCCAACGTCCTGACTTTC
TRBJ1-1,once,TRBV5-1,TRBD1,CASSRGQGALNTEAFF,TGCGCCAGCAGTCGCGGACAGGGGGCTTTGAACACTGAAGCTTTCTTT
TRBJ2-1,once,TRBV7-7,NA,CASSLGAGSYNEQFF,TGTGCTAGCAGCTTGGGGGCAGGGTCCTACAATGAGCAGTTCTTC
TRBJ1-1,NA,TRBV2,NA,CASVGGVFEAFF,TGTGCCAGCGTTGGAGGGGTGTTTGAAGCTTTCTTT
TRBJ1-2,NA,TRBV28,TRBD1,CASSLWGQGTNYGYTF,TGTGCCAGCAGTTTATGGGGACAGGGTACTAACTATGGCTACACCTTC
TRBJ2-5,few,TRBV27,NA,CASGPGGVETQYF,TGTGCCAGCGGGCCTGGAGGGGTGGAGACCCAGTACTTC
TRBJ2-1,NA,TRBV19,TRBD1,CASSTYRQGNEQFF,TGTGCCAGTAGTACCTACCGACAGGGAAATGAGCAGTTCTTC
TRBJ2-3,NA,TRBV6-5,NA,CASSQGVADTQYF,TGTGCCAGCAGTCAAGGGGTTGCAGATACGCAGTATTTT
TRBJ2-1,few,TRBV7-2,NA,CASTLGQFLYNEQFF,TGTGCCAGCACCTTAGGACAATTCCTTTACAATGAGCAGTTCTTC
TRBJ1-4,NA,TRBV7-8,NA,CASSLSDSGYFEKLFF,TGTGCCAGCAGCCTTTCGGACAGCGGATACTTCGAAAAACTGTTTTTT
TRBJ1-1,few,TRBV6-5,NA,CASIRGPEAFF,TGTGCCAGCATCAGAGGCCCTGAAGCTTTCTTT